This passage covers 20 T cell receptor beta chains from one sample sequenced in a study of CD8 T cells in Susac syndrome. A quantity of roughly 0.5 to 1 ug RNA underwent reverse transcription using random hexamers. TCRdb re-called the immunoSEQ multiplex PCR reads through MiXCR, storing one row per CDR3 protein. The repertoire has 330,000 or so distinct CDR3 sequences, roughly 85% of them found once; the top ten carry 0.2% to 0.25%. The sample consisted of CD8+ T cells from PBMCs. The receptor set was obtained from a human donor with multiple sclerosis.

V usage is TRBV27 and J usage is TRBJ1-1; D is perhaps TRBD1 (5 bases). Germline values: CDR1 MNHEY, CDR2 SMNVEV (reference sequence). CDR3 length equals 13 residues. V lost 11 bases, J lost 6 bases, and 19 bases lay in between. This CDR3 is CACGWAVGAEAFF. The CDR3 nucleotides are TGTGCCTGCGGATGGGCGGTGGGGGCTGAAGCTTTCTTT.

The rearrangement joins TRBV12-3 or TRBV12-4 to TRBJ1-4; D gene ambiguous. CDR3 length: 11 residues. With 3 bases removed from V and 9 bases from J, the gap between germline ends came to 5 bases. The CDR3 spells CASSFGQKLFF. DNA for the CDR3: TGTGCCAGCAGTTTCGGTCAAAAACTGTTTTTT.

V gene TRBV28 combines with J gene TRBJ1-1; D is ambiguous. The length of the CDR3 is 13 residues. V lost 7 bases and J 1 base, leaving 10 bases between the germline ends. Germline loops: CDR1 MDHEN, CDR2 SYDVKM. The CDR3 sequence is CASIWTANTEAFF. CDR3 bases: TGTGCCAGCATTTGGACGGCGAACACTGAAGCTTTCTTT.

The rearrangement joins TRBV10-3 to TRBJ2-3; 9 nucleotides agree with TRBD1. The V and J ends lost 0 bases and 0 bases, in that order; junction bases with no gene match: 4. The CDR3 contains 17 residues. Germline-derived CDR1 and CDR2 are ENHRY and SYGVKD. CDR3: CAISESSGTGSTDTQYF. CDR3 DNA: TGTGCCATCAGTGAGTCGAGTGGGACAGGGAGCACAGATACGCAGTATTTT.

This clonotype was seen once. The chain recombines TRBV27 with TRBJ2-7, with 7 bases aligning to TRBD1. This CDR3 has 15 residues. The junction had 11 bases not matched to a gene; V was cut back by 5 bases and J by 4 bases. CDR1 MNHEY and CDR2 SMNVEV come from the germline V gene (reference sequence). CDR3 nucleotides: TGTGCCAGCAGTGGTTGGACAGGCGACCTATACGAGCAGTACTTC. Its protein is CASSGWTGDLYEQYF.

This chain links TRBV28 with TRBJ2-7, with 13 bases identical to TRBD2. Trimming at V came to 3 bases and at J to 5 bases, leaving 19 bases not matched to a gene. The CDR3 runs 20 residues. Germline lookup yields CDR1 MDHEN and CDR2 SYDVKM. The CDR3 loop reads CASSFPSPGLAGNPRNEQYF. CDR3 nucleotides: TGTGCCAGCAGTTTCCCCTCCCCGGGACTAGCGGGAAATCCAAGGAACGAGCAGTACTTC.

V is TRBV25-1 and J is TRBJ2-1; TRBD1 matches 9 bases. V was pared by 1 base and J by 7 bases, with 5 bases of the junction left unmatched. CDR1 and CDR2 from the germline V gene are MGHDK and SYGVNS. The CDR3 is made up of 15 amino acids. The CDR3 DNA follows: TGTGCCAGCAGTGAATGGGGGACAGGGCAGAATGAGCAGTTCTTC. Residues: CASSEWGTGQNEQFF.

The chain employs TRBV7-9 and TRBJ1-5, with 10 bases fitting TRBD1. V gave up 2 bases and J gave up 2 bases; unmatched junction bases: 9. There are 18 residues in the CDR3. CDR1 SEHNR and CDR2 FQNEAQ come from the germline V gene (reference sequence). The CDR3 nucleotides read TGTGCCAGCAGCTTATGGGGACAGGGGTTGGGCGGCAATCAGCCCCAGCATTTT. This encodes CASSLWGQGLGGNQPQHF.

The V gene is TRBV27, the J gene TRBJ2-1; 11 bases align to TRBD2. Germline V lookup: CDR1 MNHEY, CDR2 SMNVEV (reference sequence). V trimming: 8 bases; J trimming: 10 bases; junction bases outside the gene matches: 4. This CDR3 has 12 residues. CDR3 DNA sequence: TGTGCCAGCGGACTAGCGGGTAAAGAGCAGTTCTTC. Its protein product is CASGLAGKEQFF.

The rearrangement joins TRBV3-1 to TRBJ2-7, with 7 bases identical to TRBD2. The CDR3 runs 16 residues. Germline values: CDR1 LGHDT, CDR2 YNNKEL (reference sequence). Trimming removed 1 base from V and 3 bases from J; junction bases left unmatched: 9. The CDR3 protein is CASSQGVSGRHYEQYF. CDR3 DNA sequence: TGTGCCAGCAGCCAAGGAGTCTCCGGGAGGCACTACGAGCAGTACTTC.

The V and J genes are TRBV14 and TRBJ1-1, with 8 positions matching TRBD1. V lost 3 bases to trimming and J lost 1 base; unmatched junction nucleotides: 10. CDR3 length: 17 amino acids. Germline assignment: CDR1 SGHDN and CDR2 FVKESK. CDR3 nucleotide sequence: TGTGCCAGCAGCCATGAGCCGGGACAGGTCCCGAACACTGAAGCTTTCTTT. Translation: CASSHEPGQVPNTEAFF. Full variable domain (missing parts from reference TRBV14 and TRBJ1-1): EAGVTQFPSHSVIEKGQTVTLRCDPISGHDNLYWYRRVMGKEIKFLLHFVKESKQDESGMPNNRFLAERTGGTYSTLKVQPAELEDSGVYFCASSHEPGQVPNTEAFFGQGTRLTVV.

The CDR3 loop reads CASSAGLAVYEQYF. CDR3 bases: TGTGCCAGTAGTGCAGGACTAGCGGTCTACGAGCAGTACTTC. This chain connects TRBV19 to TRBJ2-7; 10 positions match TRBD2. The V gene's germline CDR1 is LNHDA and CDR2 SQIVND (reference sequence). With 5 bases clipped from V and 3 bases from J, the junction kept 4 bases outside the gene matches. CDR3 length: 14 residues.

The J gene is TRBJ2-1, the V gene TRBV7-9, with 9 bases matching TRBD2. Germline V CDR1 and CDR2: SEHNR, FQNEAQ (reference sequence). The CDR3 is made up of 16 amino acids. Trimming took 1 base from V and 9 from J; bases not matched to a gene: 10. For the CDR3, the DNA is TGTGCCAGCAGCTTAGTGACTAGCGGTCCCTTTCGTGAGCAGTTCTTC. Translating gives CASSLVTSGPFREQFF.

This chain links TRBV18 with TRBJ2-1, with 11 nucleotides matching TRBD2. V was clipped by 1 base and J by 7 bases; unmatched bases: 3. CDR1 KGHSH and CDR2 LQKENI come from the germline V gene. The CDR3 contains 15 residues. The CDR3 spells CASSPRLAGLNEQFF. For the CDR3, the DNA is TGTGCCAGCTCACCACGACTAGCGGGGCTAAATGAGCAGTTCTTC.

The rearrangement joins TRBV9 to TRBJ2-3; 7 positions agree with TRBD2. CDR3 length: 16 residues. The V gene's germline CDR1 is SGDLS and CDR2 YYNGEE. V lost 4 bases, J lost 1 base, and 9 bases stayed unmatched. CDR3 nucleotides: TGTGCCAGCAGCCCCGAGGGAGGGGAGGGCACAGATACGCAGTATTTT. Protein product: CASSPEGGEGTDTQYF.

This clonotype has just a few counts. This sequence joins TRBV25-1 and TRBJ1-1; D is perhaps TRBD1 (6 bases). Germline CDR1 is MGHDK and CDR2 is SYGVNS. The V and J ends lost 5 bases and 4 bases respectively, with 14 bases between them. The CDR3 is 14 amino acids. CDR3 in DNA: TGTGCCAGCAGTTGGTCAAGGGGGGCCACTGAAGCTTTCTTT. This codes for CASSWSRGATEAFF.

This rearrangement joins TRBV7-3 to TRBJ2-7, with 7 nucleotides matching TRBD2. The germline V gene has CDR1 SGHTA and CDR2 FQGTGA. This CDR3 contains 14 residues. The trim removed 5 bases at V and 2 bases at J, leaving 6 bases unmatched. As DNA, the CDR3 is TGTGCCAGCAGCCAAGCGGGACGCCCCTACGAGCAGTACTTC. Residues: CASSQAGRPYEQYF.

This clonotype was seen a single time. This chain connects TRBV7-2 to TRBJ1-1; the D is unclear. Germline lookup yields CDR1 SGHTA and CDR2 FQGNSA. The V gene lost 3 bases and the J gene lost 3 bases, with 11 bases spanning the gap. This CDR3 has 14 amino acids. The CDR3 reads CASSFTGLHTEAFF. DNA of the CDR3: TGTGCCAGCAGCTTCACGGGGTTGCACACTGAAGCTTTCTTT. Using reference TRBV7-2 and TRBJ1-1 for the parts outside the CDR3, the full variable domain is GAGVSQSPSNKVTEKGKDVELRCDPISGHTALYWYRQSLGQGLEFLIYFQGNSAPDKSGLPSDRFSAERTGGSVSTLTIQRTQQEDSAVYLCASSFTGLHTEAFFGQGTRLTVV.

This clonotype was counted once. This sequence joins TRBV30 and TRBJ2-1; D not resolved. V lost 2 bases and J lost 4, with 9 bases in between. The length of the CDR3 is 13 residues. Germline lookup yields CDR1 GTSNPN and CDR2 SVGIG (reference sequence). The CDR3 DNA sequence: TGTGCCTGGAGTACGGACGGTTACAATGAGCAGTTCTTC. It yields the protein CAWSTDGYNEQFF.

V gene TRBV28 combines with J gene TRBJ2-7; D is uncertain. Germline V gene sequence: CDR1 MDHEN, CDR2 SYDVKM. Trimming took 3 bases from V and 7 from J, leaving 16 bases between them. The CDR3 is made up of 14 amino acids. Written as DNA, the CDR3 is TGTGCCAGCAGTTTTGAAAGGGTGCTTATGGAGCAGTACTTC. Protein sequence: CASSFERVLMEQYF.